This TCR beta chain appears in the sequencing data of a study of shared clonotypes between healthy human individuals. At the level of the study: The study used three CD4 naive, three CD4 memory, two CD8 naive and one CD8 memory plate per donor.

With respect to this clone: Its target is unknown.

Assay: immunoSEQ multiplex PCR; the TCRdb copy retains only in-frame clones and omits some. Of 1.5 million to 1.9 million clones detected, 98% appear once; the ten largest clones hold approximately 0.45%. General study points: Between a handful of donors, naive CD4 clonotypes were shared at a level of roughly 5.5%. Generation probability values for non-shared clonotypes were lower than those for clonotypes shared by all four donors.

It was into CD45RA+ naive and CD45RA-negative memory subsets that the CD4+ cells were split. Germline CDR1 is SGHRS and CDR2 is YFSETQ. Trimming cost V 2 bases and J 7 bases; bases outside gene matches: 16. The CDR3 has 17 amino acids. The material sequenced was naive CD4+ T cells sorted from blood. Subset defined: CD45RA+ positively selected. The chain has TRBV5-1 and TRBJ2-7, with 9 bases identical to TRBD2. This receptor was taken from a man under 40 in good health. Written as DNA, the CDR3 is TGCGCCAGCAGCTTTGCGCGGGAGGGCCCTTTTACTGGGGAGCAGTACTTC. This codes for CASSFAREGPFTGEQYF.